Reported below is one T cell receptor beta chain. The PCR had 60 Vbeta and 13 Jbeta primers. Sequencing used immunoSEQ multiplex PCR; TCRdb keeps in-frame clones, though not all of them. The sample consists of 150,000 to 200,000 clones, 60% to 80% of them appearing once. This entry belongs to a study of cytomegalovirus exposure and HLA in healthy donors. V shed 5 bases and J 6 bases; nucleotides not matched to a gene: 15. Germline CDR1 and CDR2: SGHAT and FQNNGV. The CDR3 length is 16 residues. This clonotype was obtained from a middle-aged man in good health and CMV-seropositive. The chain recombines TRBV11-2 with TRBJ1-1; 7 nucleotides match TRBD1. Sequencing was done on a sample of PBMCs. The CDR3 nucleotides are TGTGCCAGCAGCCCGGGACAGAGCCTCCGGGTTGCTGAAGCTTTCTTT. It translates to CASSPGQSLRVAEAFF.